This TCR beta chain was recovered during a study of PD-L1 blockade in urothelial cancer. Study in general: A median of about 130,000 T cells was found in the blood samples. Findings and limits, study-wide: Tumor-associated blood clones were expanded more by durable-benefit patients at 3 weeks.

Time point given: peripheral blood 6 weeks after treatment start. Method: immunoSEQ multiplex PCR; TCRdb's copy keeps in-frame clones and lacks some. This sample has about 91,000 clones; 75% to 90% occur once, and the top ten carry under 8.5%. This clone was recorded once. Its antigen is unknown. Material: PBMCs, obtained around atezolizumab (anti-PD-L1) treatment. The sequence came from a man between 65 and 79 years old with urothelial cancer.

CDR3 DNA: TGTGCCAAACACGCCGGGGAACAGGGAACCCAAGAGACCCAGTACTTC. The encoded protein is CAKHAGEQGTQETQYF. The rearrangement joins TRBV9 to TRBJ2-5; a possible D gene is TRBD1 (6 bases). This CDR3 comprises 16 residues. V lost 9 bases and J lost 1, with 22 bases in between. Germline V gene sequence: CDR1 SGDLS, CDR2 YYNGEE.